The sequence of this T cell receptor (beta chain) was determined in a study of T cell changes during pregnancy in multiple sclerosis (dated 2019 in TCRdb). As for the study more broadly: In women with multiple sclerosis, the researchers looked at how the T cell repertoire shifted as pregnancy progressed.

The library relied on the immunoSEQ multiplex PCR assay. Not all clones reach the TCRdb copy of this immuneACCESS table, which keeps in-frame sequences only. Checked studies attribute under half of the gap to unresolved V genes and leave the rest unexplained. The sample yields about 29,000 clones; about 89% were counted once. More than 6.5% of the sample is taken by the ten largest. This clone was detected only a few times. The specificity of this receptor is unknown. Per-base quality was not reported, and no clone a single base away is much larger than it. CDR1 and CDR2 are read off the germline V gene as LGHNA and YSLEER. Relative to germline, V is 1 base shorter and J is 3 bases shorter, with 13 bases between their ends. The CDR3, cysteine through phenylalanine, is 15 amino acids long. CDR3 DNA only is kept here, 45 bases in frame from base 1.

Specimen: CD8+ T cells from peripheral blood mononuclear cells, collected after pregnancy. This TCR derives from a female donor with multiple sclerosis, enrolled in a pregnancy study. Recombination connected TRBV4-3 to TRBJ2-7; the D gene assignment is ambiguous. The DNA sequence is as follows: TGCGCCAGCAGCCAAGTAATAGCCGAGAGCTACGAGCAGTACTTC. This sequence encodes CASSQVIAESYEQYF.